Listed here is a single T cell receptor beta chain. Its specificity is not known. This table comes from immunoSEQ multiplex PCR, and its TCRdb copy is limited to in-frame clones, with some not included. The repertoire has 90,000 to 150,000 clones, roughly 90% of them found once; the top ten carry over 3%. CDR3 size: 15 residues. V lost 0 bases and J 2 bases, leaving 10 bases between the germline ends. CDR1 and CDR2 from the germline V gene are LGHDT and YNNKEL (reference sequence). The data stem from a study of T cell responses to AZD1222 COVID-19 vaccine. On the study more broadly: Second-dose recipients at about 4 or about 12 weeks were treated as one pooled group. Study-wide findings and caveats: No day 14 peak samples; only post-peak repertoires were characterized. Spike was spanned by vaccine-associated CD4 TCRs, with dominance at 160-218 and 743-854.

The sample consisted of peripheral blood, taken on day 0 of AZD1222 vaccination. The sequence derives from an adult in good health. The gene calls are TRBV3-1 (or the pseudogene TRBV3-2) and TRBJ2-5; D remains unclear. The DNA for the CDR3 is TGTGCCAGCAGCCAAGATACCGCTACTCAAGAGACCCAGTACTTC. This translates into CASSQDTATQETQYF.